These T cell receptor beta chains were read from a single sample in a study of blood T cell repertoires in COVID-19. Method: immunoSEQ multiplex PCR; TCRdb's copy keeps in-frame clones and lacks some. This sample yields 200,000 or so clones, of which around 85% are seen a single time; about 1.3% belongs to the top ten. Sequencing was carried out using PBMCs or T cells enriched from blood (not recorded which). These receptors came from a woman between 35 and 50 years old with acute COVID-19. The CDR3 runs from the conserved cysteine through the conserved F or W. A D gene is named only where the DNA matches it firmly. Rows may omit the clone size; those that give it use once, few, many or a size class.

v_call: TRBV7-9
j_call: TRBJ1-2
clone_size: once
d_call: TRBD1
cdr3_aa: CASSFIRDSYGYTF
cdr3_nt: TGTGCCAGCAGCTTTATCCGGGACAGCTATGGCTACACCTTC

v_call: TRBV9
j_call: TRBJ2-2
clone_size: few
d_call: -
cdr3_aa: CASSDRAGPGELFF
cdr3_nt: TGTGCCAGCAGCGACCGGGCGGGCCCCGGGGAGCTGTTTTTT

v_call: TRBV4-2
j_call: TRBJ2-7
clone_size: few
d_call: TRBD2
cdr3_aa: CASSQALAGGLNEQYF
cdr3_nt: TGTGCCAGCAGCCAAGCCCTAGCGGGAGGGCTGAACGAGCAGTACTTC

v_call: TRBV11-2
j_call: TRBJ1-4
clone_size: few
d_call: -
cdr3_aa: CASSLSTGNEKLFF
cdr3_nt: TGTGCCAGCAGCTTATCAACGGGGAATGAAAAACTGTTTTTT

v_call: TRBV11-2
j_call: TRBJ1-5
clone_size: -
d_call: -
cdr3_aa: CASSLAGDQPQHF
cdr3_nt: TGTGCCAGCAGCTTAGCCGGGGATCAGCCCCAGCATTTT

v_call: TRBV11-3
j_call: TRBJ2-3
clone_size: -
d_call: -
cdr3_aa: CASSPGGGKTDTQYF
cdr3_nt: TGTGCCAGCAGCCCTGGAGGCGGGAAGACAGATACGCAGTATTTT

v_call: TRBV6-5
j_call: TRBJ2-7
clone_size: -
d_call: TRBD2
cdr3_aa: CASNRTSGSYEQYF
cdr3_nt: TGTGCCAGCAACCGGACTAGCGGGAGTTACGAGCAGTACTTC

v_call: TRBV4-1
j_call: TRBJ2-3
clone_size: -
d_call: TRBD2
cdr3_aa: CASSQLAGGPDTQYF
cdr3_nt: TGCGCCAGCAGCCAACTAGCGGGAGGGCCAGATACGCAGTATTTT

v_call: TRBV6-1
j_call: TRBJ1-5
clone_size: -
d_call: TRBD1
cdr3_aa: CASSEYPGGLQPQHF
cdr3_nt: TGTGCCAGCAGTGAATATCCAGGGGGACTTCAGCCCCAGCATTTT

v_call: TRBV3-1/TRBV3-2
j_call: TRBJ2-6
clone_size: -
d_call: -
cdr3_aa: CASSQGEQYQFSGANVLTF
cdr3_nt: TGTGCCAGCAGCCAGGGCGAGCAGTACCAATTCTCTGGGGCCAACGTCCTGACTTTC

v_call: TRBV19
j_call: TRBJ2-1
clone_size: -
d_call: TRBD1
cdr3_aa: CASSTRDRGYNEQFF
cdr3_nt: TGTGCCAGTAGTACCCGGGACAGGGGGTACAATGAGCAGTTCTTC

v_call: TRBV28
j_call: TRBJ2-1
clone_size: once
d_call: -
cdr3_aa: CASSLGLQLPYNEQFF
cdr3_nt: TGTGCCAGCAGTTTAGGTTTACAGCTTCCCTACAATGAGCAGTTCTTC

v_call: TRBV18
j_call: TRBJ1-2
clone_size: -
d_call: -
cdr3_aa: CASSPTRDYGYTF
cdr3_nt: TGTGCCAGCTCACCAACCAGGGACTATGGCTACACCTTC

v_call: TRBV7-3
j_call: TRBJ1-6
clone_size: -
d_call: TRBD1
cdr3_aa: CASSFGQEGNNSPLHF
cdr3_nt: TGTGCCAGCAGCTTTGGACAGGAGGGTAATAATTCACCCCTCCACTTT

v_call: TRBV30
j_call: TRBJ1-4
clone_size: -
d_call: -
cdr3_aa: CAWSGGYPEKLFF
cdr3_nt: TGTGCCTGGAGTGGCGGGTACCCTGAAAAACTGTTTTTT

v_call: TRBV5-4
j_call: TRBJ2-7
clone_size: -
d_call: TRBD2
cdr3_aa: CASSPPGLAGGSDEQYF
cdr3_nt: TGTGCCAGCAGCCCACCGGGACTAGCGGGAGGGAGCGACGAGCAGTACTTC

v_call: TRBV27
j_call: TRBJ1-3
clone_size: -
d_call: -
cdr3_aa: CASSLLQGNTIYF
cdr3_nt: TGTGCCAGCAGTTTACTACAGGGAAACACCATATATTTT

v_call: TRBV7-2
j_call: TRBJ1-4
clone_size: -
d_call: -
cdr3_aa: CASSLGDVMAREKLFF
cdr3_nt: TGTGCCAGCAGCTTAGGTGACGTGATGGCCAGGGAAAAACTGTTTTTT

v_call: TRBV10-1
j_call: TRBJ1-1
clone_size: few
d_call: -
cdr3_aa: CASSEIPGSTEAFF
cdr3_nt: TGCGCCAGCAGTGAGATCCCGGGGTCGACTGAAGCTTTCTTT

v_call: TRBV18
j_call: TRBJ1-6
clone_size: -
d_call: -
cdr3_aa: CASSPEVNSPLHF
cdr3_nt: TGTGCCAGCTCCCCAGAGGTCAATTCACCCCTCCACTTT

v_call: TRBV29-1
j_call: TRBJ2-3
clone_size: few
d_call: -
cdr3_aa: CSGRRGEADTQYF
cdr3_nt: TGCAGCGGGAGACGCGGGGAGGCAGATACGCAGTATTTT

v_call: TRBV2
j_call: TRBJ2-1
clone_size: -
d_call: -
cdr3_aa: CASSEAREGEQFF
cdr3_nt: TGTGCCAGCAGTGAAGCGCGCGAGGGTGAGCAGTTCTTC

v_call: TRBV6-2/TRBV6-3
j_call: TRBJ2-7
clone_size: -
d_call: -
cdr3_aa: CASSYWIGQHYSYEQYF
cdr3_nt: TGTGCCAGCAGTTACTGGATTGGACAGCATTACTCCTACGAGCAGTACTTC